One and the same sample provided the 30 T cell receptor beta chains below, sequenced in a study of blood T cell repertoires in COVID-19. Clones were sequenced by immunoSEQ multiplex PCR, and TCRdb holds only the in-frame ones, with some missing. This repertoire shows 170,000 or so clones, approximately 80% found once; its top ten account for less than 2%. The sample was peripheral blood. The receptors were gathered from a human donor in a cohort sampled during active COVID-19.

V is TRBV20-1 and J is TRBJ2-5; no firm D call. Germline assignment: CDR1 DFQATT and CDR2 SNEGSKA (reference sequence). CDR3 size: 10 residues. V lost 2 bases to trimming and J lost 5 bases, with 3 bases between them. CDR3 in DNA: TGCAGTGCTAGACAGGAGACCCAGTACTTC. As protein: CSARQETQYF.

The CDR3 region is CASSLPQGRHEQYF. As DNA, the CDR3 is TGTGCCAGCAGCTTACCCCAGGGGAGACACGAGCAGTACTTC. The gene calls are TRBV11-3 and TRBJ2-7, with TRBD1 as a possible D gene (6 bases). This CDR3 is built from 14 residues. Trimming left V 2 bases short and J 5 bases short, with 13 bases between. Germline V gene lookup returns CDR1 SGHNT and CDR2 YENEEA. Filled out from reference TRBV11-3 and TRBJ2-7, the complete variable domain reads EAGVVQSPRYKIIEKKQPVAFWCNPISGHNTLYWYLQNLGQGPELLIRYENEEAVDDSQLPKDRFSAERLKGVDSTLKIQPAELGDSAVYLCASSLPQGRHEQYFGPGTRLTVT.

This chain uses TRBV9 with TRBJ1-5, with 7 bases that match TRBD1. In germline, CDR1 is SGDLS, CDR2 YYNGEE. The CDR3 loop spans 16 amino acids. V was clipped by 0 bases and J by 0 bases; unmatched bases: 3. As DNA, the CDR3 is TGTGCCAGCAGCGTAGACAGGGGAGCTAGCAATCAGCCCCAGCATTTT. Translation gives CASSVDRGASNQPQHF.

The J gene is TRBJ2-3, the V gene TRBV3-1 (or the pseudogene TRBV3-2); 7 bases agree with TRBD2. Germline CDR1 and CDR2: LGHDT and YNNKEL (reference sequence). There are 15 residues in the CDR3. Trimming at V came to 0 bases and at J to 4 bases, leaving 4 bases not matched to a gene. The DNA for the CDR3 is TGTGCCAGCAGCCAAGATCGAGCGGGGCCAGATACGCAGTATTTT. As protein: CASSQDRAGPDTQYF.

The V gene is TRBV6-6, the J gene TRBJ2-7, with D hard to call. Per the germline V gene, CDR1 is MNHNY and CDR2 is SVGAGI (reference sequence). Trimming left V 8 bases short and J 0 bases short, with 14 bases between. This CDR3 is built from 14 residues. As DNA, the CDR3 is TGTGCCAGCCTTCAAGTCCCGGGCTCCTACGAGCAGTACTTC. Translating it yields CASLQVPGSYEQYF.

This chain joins TRBV19 and TRBJ2-6; D possibly corresponds to TRBD1 (5 bases). From germline, CDR1 is LNHDA and CDR2 SQIVND (reference sequence). V lost 6 bases to trimming and J lost 0 bases, with 9 bases between them. This CDR3 comprises 15 residues. The CDR3 is CASRPGFSGANVLTF. The CDR3 DNA reads as TGTGCCAGTAGGCCAGGGTTCTCTGGGGCCAACGTCCTGACTTTC.

The chain uses TRBV18 and TRBJ2-3, with TRBD2 as a possible D gene (6 bases). Per the germline V gene, CDR1 is KGHSH and CDR2 is LQKENI. V was cut by 2 bases and J by 1 base, with 16 bases left in between. The CDR3 sequence is 17 residues long. CDR3 nucleotide sequence: TGTGCCAGCTCACCATCAGCGGGCATGAGGGGCACAGATACGCAGTATTTT. Translating it yields CASSPSAGMRGTDTQYF.

The chain employs TRBV15 and TRBJ2-5, with TRBD2 identical over 7 bases. Looked up from germline, CDR1 is LNHNV and CDR2 is YYDKDF (reference sequence). The CDR3 has 15 amino acids. The trim removed 1 base at V and 1 base at J, leaving 3 bases unmatched. The DNA of the CDR3 is TGTGCCACCAGCAGAGGATCTAGCGGCCAAGAGACCCAGTACTTC. Residues: CATSRGSSGQETQYF.

The chain combines TRBV5-1 with TRBJ2-3; TRBD1 agrees at 7 bases. This CDR3 has 16 amino acids. The germline gives CDR1 SGHRS, CDR2 YFSETQ. The V gene end was trimmed by 4 bases and the J gene end by 6 bases; junction bases not matched to a gene: 14. Here the CDR3 DNA reads TGCGCCAGCAGCCGATCGCGACAGGGAACGAGGGATACGCAGTATTTT. It codes for CASSRSRQGTRDTQYF.

The chain is built from TRBV7-2 and TRBJ1-2; 7 bases are a match to TRBD1. The CDR3 is made up of 14 amino acids. Germline V lookup: CDR1 SGHTA, CDR2 FQGNSA. After removal of 1 base from V and 4 bases from J, the junction contained 3 bases not matched to a gene. CDR3 sequence (DNA): TGTGCCAGCAGCTTAGGGGGACAGCTCTATGGCTACACCTTC. Amino acids: CASSLGGQLYGYTF.

V is TRBV10-1 and J is TRBJ1-3, with 8 nucleotides matching TRBD1. The CDR3 runs 17 residues. J was trimmed by 0 bases and V by 2 bases; bases with no gene match: 6. Germline values: CDR1 WNHNN, CDR2 SYGVQD (reference sequence). The CDR3 reads CASSETQGTGSGNTIYF. CDR3 bases: TGCGCCAGCAGTGAGACCCAAGGGACAGGCTCTGGAAACACCATATATTTT.

The chain recombines TRBV6-2 or TRBV6-3 with TRBJ1-1; D perhaps matches TRBD1 (5 bases). CDR1 MNHEY and CDR2 SVGEGT come from the germline V gene. The CDR3 spans 13 residues. Trimming took 2 bases from V and 1 from J, leaving 5 bases between them. The CDR3 loop is CASSYTGNTEAFF. The DNA for the CDR3 is TGTGCCAGCAGTTACACAGGGAACACTGAAGCTTTCTTT.

The DNA for the CDR3 is TGTGCCAGTAGTATAGCGCGGCCTACCAGGGGGGCTTTCTTT. It yields the protein CASSIARPTRGAFF. The chain recombines TRBV19 with TRBJ1-1, with 7 nucleotides matching TRBD1. V shed 1 base, J shed 11 bases, and the junction held 10 bases outside the gene matches. CDR1 and CDR2 from the germline V gene are LNHDA and SQIVND (reference sequence). The CDR3 is made up of 14 amino acids.

The rearrangement joins TRBV7-2 to TRBJ1-2; perhaps TRBD1 as D (5 bases). V was clipped by 0 bases and J by 4 bases, with 12 bases between them. CDR3 size: 15 residues. Germline V gene sequence: CDR1 SGHTA, CDR2 FQGNSA. For the CDR3, the DNA is TGTGCCAGCAGCTTAGCGATGGGGCGCATCTATGGCTACACCTTC. Amino acids: CASSLAMGRIYGYTF.

This chain links TRBV7-9 with TRBJ1-6, with a weak D call TRBD1 (6 bases). The V end was cut by 11 bases, the J end by 5 bases, with 16 bases between. This CDR3 region has 14 residues. CDR1 is SEHNR, CDR2 FQNEAQ, per germline (reference sequence). CDR3 residues: CAPRGPTNNSPLHF. The CDR3 nucleotides read TGTGCCCCCAGGGGTCCCACTAATAATTCACCCCTCCACTTT.

This clone was seen more than once but under ten times. The genes are TRBV15 and TRBJ2-7, with D hard to call. Per germline, CDR1 LNHNV and CDR2 YYDKDF (reference sequence). The CDR3 contains 13 residues. Trimming shortened V by 0 bases and J by 5 bases, and 8 bases separated the two germline ends. The CDR3 spells CATSRDVFDEQYF. As DNA, the CDR3 is TGTGCCACCAGCAGAGATGTTTTCGACGAGCAGTACTTC.

This sequence joins TRBV6-2 or TRBV6-3 and TRBJ1-5; 7 nucleotides agree with TRBD1. The CDR3 extends over 16 amino acids. Germline CDR1 is MNHEY and CDR2 is SVGEGT. Losses at the gene ends were 2 bases for V and 6 bases for J; bases not matched to a gene: 10. CDR3 nucleotides: TGTGCCAGCAGTTACGTACCACAGGGGCTCGGTCAGCCCCAGCATTTT. It translates to CASSYVPQGLGQPQHF.

This clone was detected once. V is TRBV18 and J is TRBJ2-3, with 7 bases fitting TRBD2. Germline V lookup: CDR1 KGHSH, CDR2 LQKENI. V shed 2 bases, J shed 4 bases, and the junction held 9 bases outside the gene matches. The CDR3 contains 16 residues. CDR3 protein: CASSPVTGGGPDTQYF. The CDR3 DNA follows: TGTGCCAGCTCACCAGTGACGGGAGGAGGGCCAGATACGCAGTATTTT.

This clone was seen a handful of times. The rearrangement joins TRBV7-9 to TRBJ2-7, with TRBD1 matching over 10 bases. The CDR3 is made up of 17 amino acids. The germline CDR1 and CDR2 sequences are SEHNR and FQNEAQ (reference sequence). V was pared by 4 bases and J by 6 bases, with 15 bases of the junction left unmatched. The CDR3 protein is CASSSWLGGQGIGEQYF. For the CDR3, the DNA is TGTGCCAGCAGCTCCTGGTTAGGGGGACAGGGGATAGGCGAGCAGTACTTC.

This chain links TRBV6-5 with TRBJ1-2; possible D gene TRBD1, 5 bases. V was cut by 7 bases and J by 0 bases, with 9 bases left in between. The CDR3 loop spans 13 amino acids. Germline CDR1 reads MNHEY; CDR2 reads SVGAGI. The CDR3 DNA reads as TGTGCCAGCACCCTGACAGCTAACTATGGCTACACCTTC. Translated, it gives CASTLTANYGYTF.

V usage is TRBV5-1 and J usage is TRBJ2-7; TRBD2 is a possible D gene (6 bases). This CDR3 contains 13 residues. Per germline, CDR1 SGHRS and CDR2 YFSETQ. V lost 3 bases, J lost 2 bases, and 9 bases lay in between. CDR3: CASSSSGAYEQYF. The CDR3 DNA sequence: TGCGCCAGCAGCTCGTCGGGGGCCTACGAGCAGTACTTC.

V and J are TRBV14 and TRBJ2-1; TRBD2 agrees at 14 bases. V gave up 4 bases and J gave up 10 bases; unmatched junction bases: 9. This CDR3 region has 16 residues. Germline lookup yields CDR1 SGHDN and CDR2 FVKESK. CDR3 DNA sequence: TGTGCCAGCAGCCCTCCTGGACTAGCGGGGGGAGGAGAGCAGTTCTTC. The encoded protein is CASSPPGLAGGGEQFF.

The chain couples TRBV7-9 to TRBJ2-1; weak D call: TRBD1 (6 bases). V was trimmed by 6 bases and J by 4 bases, leaving 13 bases between them. CDR3 size: 14 residues. CDR1 SEHNR and CDR2 FQNEAQ come from the germline V gene (reference sequence). CDR3 loop: CASSRGTEYNEQFF. CDR3 nucleotides: TGTGCCAGCAGTAGGGGGACGGAATACAATGAGCAGTTCTTC.

The V call is TRBV5-1, the J call TRBJ2-5, with TRBD1 matching over 11 bases. Germline values: CDR1 SGHRS, CDR2 YFSETQ. This CDR3 has 16 residues. Trimming at V came to 0 bases and at J to 4 bases, leaving 5 bases not matched to a gene. In DNA, the CDR3 is TGCGCCAGCAGCTTGGTTCAGGGACAGGGGGGAGAGACCCAGTACTTC. It translates to CASSLVQGQGGETQYF.

V and J are TRBV2 and TRBJ2-7, with D maybe TRBD2 (5 bases). The CDR3 runs 18 residues. The germline V and J ends were trimmed by 2 bases and 5 bases, with 25 bases remaining between them. In germline, CDR1 is SNHLY, CDR2 FYNNEI. The CDR3 DNA reads TGTGCCAGCAGTGAACTTGTGTATGGGAGAGCCACGATCGACGAGCAGTACTTC. Residues: CASSELVYGRATIDEQYF.

The V call is TRBV7-6, the J call TRBJ1-1; TRBD1 matches at 8 bases. From germline, CDR1 is SGHVS and CDR2 FNYEAQ. The CDR3 is made up of 16 amino acids. V lost 5 bases, J lost 1 base, and 9 bases stayed unmatched. Here the CDR3 DNA reads TGTGCCAGCAGCCTCTCTGGACAGGGAACGAACACTGAAGCTTTCTTT. This codes for CASSLSGQGTNTEAFF.

This chain links TRBV6-1 with TRBJ2-1; D uncertain. The V and J ends lost 0 bases and 4 bases respectively, with 7 bases between them. The CDR3 extends over 14 amino acids. From germline, CDR1 is MNHNS and CDR2 SASEGT. CDR3 nucleotide sequence: TGTGCCAGCAGTGAAGCTTGGCAGTACAATGAGCAGTTCTTC. This translates into CASSEAWQYNEQFF.

The table lists this clone with a count of one. V gene TRBV3-1 (or the pseudogene TRBV3-2) combines with J gene TRBJ1-4, with 9 positions matching TRBD1. Germline V gene lookup returns CDR1 LGHDT and CDR2 YNNKEL (reference sequence). The CDR3 spans 16 residues. The V and J ends lost 2 bases and 9 bases, in that order; junction bases with no gene match: 10. The DNA of the CDR3 is TGTGCCAGCAGCCAAATCGATTCCGGGACAGGGCAAAAACTGTTTTTT. Protein product: CASSQIDSGTGQKLFF.

The chain joins TRBV6-5 to TRBJ1-1; D unresolved. Between the trimmed V and J ends, which lost 10 bases and 2 bases, there was a span of 8 bases. The CDR3 has 11 residues. CDR1 is MNHEY and CDR2 is SVGAGI in the germline V gene. CDR3: CAIVSNTEAFF. The CDR3, as DNA: TGTGCCATCGTCAGTAACACTGAAGCTTTCTTT.

This clone was observed once. The chain couples TRBV11-2 to TRBJ2-7; a weak D match, TRBD1 (5 bases). Germline CDR1 SGHAT, CDR2 FQNNGV. CDR3 length: 14 residues. V lost 1 base to trimming and J lost 3 bases, with 10 bases between them. The CDR3 spells CASSLVQALYEQYF. In DNA form, the CDR3 reads TGTGCCAGCAGCTTAGTACAGGCACTCTACGAGCAGTACTTC.